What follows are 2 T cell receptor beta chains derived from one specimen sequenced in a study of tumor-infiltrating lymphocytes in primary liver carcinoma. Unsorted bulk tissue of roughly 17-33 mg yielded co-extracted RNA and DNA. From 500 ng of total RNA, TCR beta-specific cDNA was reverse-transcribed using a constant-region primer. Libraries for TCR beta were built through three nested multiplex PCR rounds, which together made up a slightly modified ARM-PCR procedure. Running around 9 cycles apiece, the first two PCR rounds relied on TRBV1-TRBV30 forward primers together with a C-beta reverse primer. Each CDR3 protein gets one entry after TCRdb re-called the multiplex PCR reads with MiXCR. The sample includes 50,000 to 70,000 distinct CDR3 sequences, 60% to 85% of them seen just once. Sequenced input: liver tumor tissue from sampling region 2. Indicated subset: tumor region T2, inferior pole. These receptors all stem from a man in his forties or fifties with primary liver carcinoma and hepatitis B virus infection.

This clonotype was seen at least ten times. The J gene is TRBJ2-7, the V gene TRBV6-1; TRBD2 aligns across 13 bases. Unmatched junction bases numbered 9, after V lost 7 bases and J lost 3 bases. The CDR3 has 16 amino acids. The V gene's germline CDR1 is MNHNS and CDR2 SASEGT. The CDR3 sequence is CASISTGTSGNYEQYF. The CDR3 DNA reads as TGTGCCAGCATCTCTACGGGGACTAGCGGGAACTACGAGCAGTACTTC.

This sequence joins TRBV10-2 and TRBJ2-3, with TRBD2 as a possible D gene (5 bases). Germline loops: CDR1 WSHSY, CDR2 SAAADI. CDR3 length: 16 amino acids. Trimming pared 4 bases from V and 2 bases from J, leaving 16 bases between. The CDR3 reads CASSVGLPRNTDTQYF. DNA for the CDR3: TGCGCCAGCAGTGTTGGACTCCCGAGAAACACAGATACGCAGTATTTT.